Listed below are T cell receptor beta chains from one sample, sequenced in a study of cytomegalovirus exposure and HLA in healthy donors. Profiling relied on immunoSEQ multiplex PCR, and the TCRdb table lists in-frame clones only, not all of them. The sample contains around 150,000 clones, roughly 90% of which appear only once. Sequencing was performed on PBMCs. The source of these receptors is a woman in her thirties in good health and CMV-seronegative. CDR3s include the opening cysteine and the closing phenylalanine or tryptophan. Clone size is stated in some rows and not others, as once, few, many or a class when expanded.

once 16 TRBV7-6 CAIRRGTGGVTGELFF
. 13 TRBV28 CASRRTGDYEQYF
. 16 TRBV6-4 CASGAWDPPKKTEAFF
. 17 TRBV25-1 CASSESPALGGRDEQYF
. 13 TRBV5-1 CASRIDRGRGYTF
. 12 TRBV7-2 CASSYYTDTQYF
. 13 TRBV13 CASSFGRNTEAFF
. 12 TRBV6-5 CASRRLNHEQFF
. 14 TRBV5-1 CASSLDANSYGYTF
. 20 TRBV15 CATSRDIGAGGALRLYEQYF
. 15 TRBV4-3 CASSQEGQFVDTQYF
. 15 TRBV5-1 CASSLTTESTDTQYF
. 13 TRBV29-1 CSVDPPGADTQYF
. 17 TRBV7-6 CASSLEPARGHTGELFF
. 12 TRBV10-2 CASRTGGNEQFF
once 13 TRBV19 CASSPGQGAEQYF
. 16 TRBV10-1 CASIGQATSGANVLTF
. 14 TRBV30 CAWSVQGRGTEAFF
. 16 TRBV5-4 CASSYPLAGGSNEQFF